Each of the 23 T cell receptor beta chains below was sequenced from the same sample in a study of blood T cells in healthy people across ages. A sample-barcoded 5' primer and a J-beta primer mix were used in a second PCR of about 6 to 11 cycles. TCRdb itself ran the 5' RACE reads through MiXCR, one entry per CDR3 protein. Of approximately 800,000 distinct CDR3 sequences in the sample, roughly 60% were seen once. The sequencing sample was made of blood. The receptors were gathered from a man aged 25 to 45 in good health.

The V and J genes are TRBV6-2 or TRBV6-3 and TRBJ2-7; 10 bases are a match to TRBD1. This CDR3 spans 15 amino acids. The germline V gene has CDR1 MNHEY and CDR2 SVGEGT. Trimming cost V 1 base and J 2 bases; bases outside gene matches: 2. The CDR3 loop reads CASSYLGQGAYEQYF. DNA of the CDR3: TGTGCCAGCAGTTACTTAGGACAGGGGGCCTACGAGCAGTACTTC.

V usage is TRBV6-5 and J usage is TRBJ2-1; TRBD2 matches at 11 bases. The J call is in doubt because the DNA end fits TRBJ2-7 better. The CDR3 has 19 amino acids. Looked up from germline, CDR1 is MNHEY and CDR2 is SVGAGI. The CDR3 DNA reads TGTGCCAGCAGTTACCTAGCGGGGGGCACACGAATCGTTTACAATGAGCAGTACTTC. Its protein product is CASSYLAGGTRIVYNEQYF.

The CDR3 nucleotides read TGTGCCAGCAGCCCACGACTAGCGGGTGGGGTAGAGACCCAGTACTTC. Amino acid sequence: CASSPRLAGGVETQYF. The chain uses TRBV7-8 and TRBJ2-5; 10 nucleotides align to TRBD2. This CDR3 region has 16 residues. Germline CDR1 and CDR2: SGHVS and FQNEAQ. J lost 4 bases, V lost 5 bases, and 10 bases had no gene match.

This clonotype has only a few counts. The CDR3 DNA follows: TGTGCCAGCAGCTTGTCGGCAGGGGGTAACTATGGCTACACCTTC. This gives the protein CASSLSAGGNYGYTF. V usage is TRBV7-9 and J usage is TRBJ1-2; 7 nucleotides agree with TRBD1. The CDR3 is 15 amino acids. CDR1 SEHNR and CDR2 FQNEAQ come from the germline V gene (reference sequence). Trimming took 3 bases from V and 1 from J; bases not matched to a gene: 5.

The chain is built from TRBV29-1 and TRBJ1-2; 7 bases match TRBD1. The junction had 4 bases not matched to a gene; V was cut back by 1 base and J by 2 bases. Germline CDR1 is SQVTM and CDR2 is ANQGSEA. The CDR3 contains 14 residues. CDR3 DNA: TGCAGCGTTGAAGCAGCACAGGGGAACTATGGCTACACCTTC. Translated: CSVEAAQGNYGYTF.

This clonotype has only a few counts. The chain has TRBV7-2 and TRBJ2-5; D remains unclear. V lost 3 bases to trimming and J lost 4 bases, with 12 bases between them. This CDR3 spans 14 amino acids. The V gene's germline CDR1 is SGHTA and CDR2 FQGNSA. Here the CDR3 reads CASSLLGWAETQYF. Written as DNA, the CDR3 is TGTGCCAGCAGCTTGCTAGGGTGGGCAGAGACCCAGTACTTC.

This clonotype was seen a few times. CDR3 nucleotide sequence: TGCAGTGCTAGATCCAGCGGGAGCACAGGGGACAATGAGCAGTTCTTC. This gives the protein CSARSSGSTGDNEQFF. The chain employs TRBV20-1 and TRBJ2-1, with a tentative D call TRBD2 (8 bases). CDR1 is DFQATT and CDR2 is SNEGSKA in the germline V gene (reference sequence). The V end lost 2 bases, the J end lost 5 bases, and 19 bases lay between the germline ends. This CDR3 has 16 residues.

This clonotype was recorded a few times. This chain links TRBV6-5 with TRBJ2-1; TRBD1 matches 7 bases. CDR3 length equals 12 residues. Trimming removed 10 bases from V and 7 bases from J; junction bases left unmatched: 7. Germline loops: CDR1 MNHEY, CDR2 SVGAGI. DNA for the CDR3: TGTGCCACGACGGGACAGATAAATGAGCAGTTCTTC. Residues: CATTGQINEQFF.

CDR3 DNA: TGTGCCAGCAGTGAAGGAGGGGACAGAGCCTACAATGAGCAGTTCTTC. It specifies CASSEGGDRAYNEQFF. This chain connects TRBV28 to TRBJ2-1; D perhaps matches TRBD1 (7 bases). The CDR3 sequence is 16 residues long. Germline V gene data show CDR1 as MDHEN and CDR2 as SYDVKM. V was cut by 5 bases and J by 2 bases, with 16 bases left in between.

This sequence joins TRBV7-9 and TRBJ1-1; D is unresolved. The length of the CDR3 is 12 residues. V lost 1 base to trimming and J lost 6 bases, with 6 bases between them. The germline CDR1 and CDR2 sequences are SEHNR and FQNEAQ (reference sequence). The CDR3 DNA is TGTGCCAGCAGCTTAGTGGAGTCTGAAGCTTTCTTT. This gives the protein CASSLVESEAFF.

The chain joins TRBV7-2 to TRBJ2-7; 7 positions match TRBD2. The CDR3 is 15 amino acids. Germline CDR1 reads SGHTA; CDR2 reads FQGNSA. J lost 1 base, V lost 8 bases, and 11 bases had no gene match. CDR3 sequence: CASAKTSGVSYEQYF. The DNA of the CDR3 is TGTGCCAGCGCCAAAACCAGCGGGGTGTCCTACGAGCAGTACTTC. Supplemented by reference TRBV7-2 and TRBJ2-7, the full variable domain reads GAGVSQSPSNKVTEKGKDVELRCDPISGHTALYWYRQSLGQGLEFLIYFQGNSAPDKSGLPSDRFSAERTGGSVSTLTIQRTQQEDSAVYLCASAKTSGVSYEQYFGPGTRLTVT.

The chain recombines TRBV27 with TRBJ1-1; D is unclear. Germline CDR1 and CDR2: MNHEY and SMNVEV (reference sequence). This CDR3 comprises 15 residues. Deletions cut 5 bases from V and 0 bases from J, with 13 bases between. The CDR3 coding sequence is TGTGCCAGCAGTCTTGGGTTAAGGATGAACACTGAAGCTTTCTTT. Protein: CASSLGLRMNTEAFF.

The V gene is TRBV27, the J gene TRBJ2-3; 14 positions match TRBD2. This CDR3 comprises 17 residues. J lost 8 bases, V lost 5 bases, and 12 bases had no gene match. CDR1 is MNHEY, CDR2 SMNVEV, per germline (reference sequence). CDR3 in amino acids: CASSPHPTSGRVGTQYF. CDR3 bases: TGTGCCAGCAGTCCTCATCCGACTAGCGGGAGGGTCGGTACGCAGTATTTT.

This sequence joins TRBV7-9 and TRBJ1-4; no firm D call. CDR1 is SEHNR and CDR2 is FQNEAQ in the germline V gene (reference sequence). The CDR3 length is 15 residues. Trimming pared 5 bases from V and 7 bases from J, leaving 17 bases between. The CDR3, as DNA: TGTGCCAGCAGCACCACCGGGATTAGAAGTGAAAAACTGTTTTTT. It translates to CASSTTGIRSEKLFF.

The V call is TRBV5-1, the J call TRBJ1-2, with 8 bases that match TRBD1. V lost 4 bases, J lost 2 bases, and 16 bases stayed unmatched. Germline V gene lookup returns CDR1 SGHRS and CDR2 YFSETQ. The CDR3 extends over 18 amino acids. The CDR3 region is CASSTGVAGGVINYGYTF. As DNA, the CDR3 is TGCGCCAGCAGCACTGGGGTTGCAGGGGGCGTCATCAACTATGGCTACACCTTC.

This clonotype was recorded a few times. The chain uses TRBV13 and TRBJ2-5, with D perhaps matching TRBD2 (6 bases). V lost 3 bases to trimming and J lost 11 bases, with 10 bases between them. Germline CDR1 PRHDT, CDR2 FYEKMQ (reference sequence). The CDR3 consists of 11 residues. This chain's CDR3 is CASSFGGRQYF. DNA of the CDR3: TGTGCCAGCAGCTTCGGAGGGAGGCAGTACTTC.

This clonotype was seen only a few times. The chain is built from TRBV29-1 and TRBJ2-6, with TRBD1 identical over 10 bases. Unmatched junction bases numbered 6, after V lost 7 bases and J lost 0 bases. Germline lookup yields CDR1 SQVTM and CDR2 ANQGSEA. CDR3 length: 16 residues. The CDR3 DNA reads as TGCAGCGCCGAGGGACAGGGGAGCTCTGGGGCCAACGTCCTGACTTTC. This sequence encodes CSAEGQGSSGANVLTF.

The V call is TRBV6-2 or TRBV6-3, the J call TRBJ2-7, with no clear D. The germline V and J ends were trimmed by 5 bases and 7 bases, with 24 bases remaining between them. The CDR3 spans 16 residues. Germline assignment: CDR1 MNHEY and CDR2 SVGEGT. CDR3 loop: CASSRFPAQRHYEQYF. The DNA for the CDR3 is TGTGCCAGCAGTAGATTTCCCGCGCAGAGACATTATGAGCAGTACTTC.

V and J are TRBV6-2 or TRBV6-3 and TRBJ1-5, with D uncertain. This CDR3 spans 14 amino acids. Germline V lookup: CDR1 MNHEY, CDR2 SVGEGT. V was clipped by 6 bases and J by 6 bases, with 15 bases between them. The CDR3 nucleotides are TGTGCCAGCAGCGAAGTGGGGTTGAGTCAGCCCCAGCATTTT. Translated: CASSEVGLSQPQHF.

V and J are TRBV28 and TRBJ2-7; D is possibly TRBD1 (5 bases). Germline CDR1 MDHEN, CDR2 SYDVKM. Deletions cut 6 bases from V and 7 bases from J, with 13 bases between. The CDR3 is 12 amino acids. CDR3 residues: CASSPGFREQYF. CDR3 nucleotide sequence: TGTGCCAGCAGCCCAGGGTTCCGGGAGCAGTACTTC.

The genes are TRBV12-3 or TRBV12-4 and TRBJ2-2; D is tentatively TRBD1 or TRBD2 (5 bases each). With 7 bases removed from V and 6 bases from J, the gap between germline ends came to 18 bases. This CDR3 comprises 15 residues. In DNA form, the CDR3 reads TGTGCCAGCACCCATAGCAGGGTGAGGGCCGGGGAGCTGTTTTTT. Its translation: CASTHSRVRAGELFF.

This clonotype appeared many times. J is TRBJ2-1 and V is TRBV9; 10 nucleotides align to TRBD2. The V segment lost 3 bases and the J segment 7 bases; nucleotides outside the gene matches: 7. This CDR3 region has 15 residues. Germline V gene sequence: CDR1 SGDLS, CDR2 YYNGEE. CDR3 amino acids: CASSALAGDGNEQFF. CDR3 in DNA: TGTGCCAGCAGCGCCCTAGCGGGAGACGGAAATGAGCAGTTCTTC.

The V gene is TRBV21-1, the J gene TRBJ1-2; the table's D gene call, TRBD1, was not cross checked with the DNA. TRBV21-1 is marked as a pseudogene. The length of the CDR3 is 15 residues. CDR3 sequence reads: CASSRNRGLVYGYTF. The CDR3 DNA reads TGTGCCAGCAGCAGGAACAGGGGCTTGGTCTATGGCTACACCTTC.